These 24 T cell receptor beta chains originate from one sample sequenced in a study of PD-1 blockade in classical Hodgkin lymphoma. The patients all showed relapse after autologous stem cell transplantation, while their brentuximab vedotin exposure varied. By magnetic negative selection, CD4+ T cells were purified from thawed PBMCs. TCRdb's copy holds only in-frame clones and misses some; the assay was immunoSEQ multiplex PCR. The profile shows about 27,000 clones, 60% to 85% of them singletons. The material sequenced was CD4+ T cells from blood, taken at baseline. These receptors all come from a human donor with classical Hodgkin lymphoma.

There are a few counts of this clone. The chain combines TRBV7-2 with TRBJ2-5; D might be TRBD2 (5 bases). Trimming left V 8 bases short and J 4 bases short, with 17 bases between. Germline-derived CDR1 and CDR2 are SGHTA and FQGNSA. The CDR3 is 14 residues long. CDR3 protein: CASSRRAGGETQYF. The CDR3 bases are TGTGCCAGCTCCCGGCGGGCCGGCGGAGAGACCCAGTACTTC.

The V and J genes are TRBV19 and TRBJ2-3; D may be TRBD1 (6 bases). The CDR3 is made up of 16 amino acids. Trimming took 3 bases from V and 2 from J, leaving 15 bases between them. Germline CDR1 and CDR2: LNHDA and SQIVND (reference sequence). The chain's CDR3 is CASSINLGGFTDTQYF. For the CDR3, the DNA is TGTGCCAGTAGTATTAACCTAGGGGGTTTCACAGATACGCAGTATTTT.

The V call is TRBV27, the J call TRBJ1-6; D unclear. Between the trimmed V and J ends, which lost 5 bases and 7 bases, there was a span of 15 bases. The germline V gene encodes CDR1 MNHEY and CDR2 SMNVEV (reference sequence). The CDR3 has 15 residues. DNA for the CDR3: TGTGCCAGCAGTGCCGGACTGAGCGCCAATTCACCCCTCCACTTT. This sequence encodes CASSAGLSANSPLHF.

This clone was picked up one time. This chain connects TRBV19 to TRBJ2-3; 8 nucleotides match TRBD1. After removal of 4 bases from V and 0 bases from J, the junction contained 3 bases not matched to a gene. The CDR3 sequence is 15 residues long. Germline loops: CDR1 LNHDA, CDR2 SQIVND (reference sequence). The CDR3 DNA sequence: TGTGCCAGTAGTAACAGGGGGACCAGCACAGATACGCAGTATTTT. As protein: CASSNRGTSTDTQYF.

The rearrangement joins TRBV11-2 to TRBJ2-7, with D possibly matching TRBD1 (5 bases). Trimming took 4 bases from V and 3 from J, leaving 13 bases between them. Germline CDR1 is SGHAT and CDR2 is FQNNGV. CDR3 length: 14 amino acids. The CDR3 loop is CASSSGTGYYEQYF. CDR3 nucleotides: TGTGCCAGCAGCTCTGGTACAGGCTACTACGAGCAGTACTTC.

The sample holds a few counts of this clone. Here the CDR3 reads CASSLQDSGNTIYF. The CDR3 DNA follows: TGCGCCAGCAGCTTGCAAGACTCTGGAAACACCATATATTTT. The chain joins TRBV5-1 to TRBJ1-3; no clear D gene. V lost 1 base and J 0 bases, leaving 5 bases between the germline ends. The CDR3 runs to 14 residues. CDR1 is SGHRS, CDR2 YFSETQ, per germline.

This chain uses TRBV6-5 with TRBJ2-3; TRBD2 aligns across 7 bases. Germline V gene lookup returns CDR1 MNHEY and CDR2 SVGAGI. V lost 6 bases to trimming and J lost 8 bases; unmatched junction nucleotides: 14. This CDR3 contains 15 residues. The CDR3 DNA reads as TGTGCCAGCAGGGACCTGGCGGGGGTAGTCACTACGCAGTATTTT. The encoded protein is CASRDLAGVVTTQYF.

In this sample, this clone turned up a few times. The chain is built from TRBV30 and TRBJ1-5, with 8 positions matching TRBD1. The germline CDR1 and CDR2 sequences are GTSNPN and SVGIG (reference sequence). This CDR3 has 14 amino acids. The J segment lost 6 bases and the V segment lost 0 bases, leaving 4 bases of the junction unmatched. In nucleotides, the CDR3 is TGTGCCTGGAGTGTACGAACAGGGGGTCAGCCCCAGCATTTT. It codes for CAWSVRTGGQPQHF.

The chain employs TRBV6-5 and TRBJ2-7, with D possibly being TRBD2 (5 bases). Germline CDR1 MNHEY, CDR2 SVGAGI. The CDR3 is made up of 15 amino acids. Trimming removed 4 bases at V and 4 bases at J, with 17 bases between. The CDR3 loop is CASSSTGKTFYEQYF. In DNA, the CDR3 is TGTGCCAGCAGTTCAACCGGGAAAACCTTTTACGAGCAGTACTTC.

J is TRBJ2-3 and V is TRBV11-2; the D is unclear. With 3 bases removed from V and 1 base from J, the gap between germline ends came to 2 bases. CDR1 is SGHAT, CDR2 FQNNGV, per germline. The CDR3 is made up of 12 amino acids. CDR3 amino acids: CASSLGTDTQYF. In nucleotides, the CDR3 is TGTGCCAGCAGCTTGGGCACAGATACGCAGTATTTT.

The chain is built from TRBV5-6 and TRBJ1-1, with D hard to call. CDR3 length: 14 amino acids. The germline CDR1 and CDR2 sequences are SGHDT and YYEEEE. The V gene lost 4 bases and the J gene lost 1 base, with 11 bases spanning the gap. The CDR3 reads CASSLGLTNTEAFF. Written as DNA, the CDR3 is TGTGCCAGCAGCCTCGGACTGACGAACACTGAAGCTTTCTTT.

The genes are TRBV19 and TRBJ2-2, with 8 nucleotides matching TRBD1. The CDR3 sequence is 16 residues long. Unmatched junction bases numbered 3, after V lost 2 bases and J lost 1 base. CDR1 is LNHDA and CDR2 is SQIVND in the germline V gene (reference sequence). DNA for the CDR3: TGTGCCAGTAGTATATCGACAGGGGTGAACACCGGGGAGCTGTTTTTT. Residues: CASSISTGVNTGELFF.

The chain uses TRBV19 and TRBJ1-4, with a tentative D call TRBD1 (6 bases). In germline, CDR1 is LNHDA, CDR2 SQIVND (reference sequence). The V end was cut by 9 bases, the J end by 7 bases, with 15 bases between. The CDR3 is 13 amino acids. The CDR3 DNA reads as TGTGCCAGCCGGACAGATGCGGGTGAAAAACTGTTTTTT. Its translation is CASRTDAGEKLFF.

The chain combines TRBV30 with TRBJ2-3, with 12 positions matching TRBD2. Germline CDR1 and CDR2: GTSNPN and SVGIG (reference sequence). V gave up 4 bases and J gave up 6 bases; unmatched junction bases: 5. The CDR3 consists of 14 residues. As DNA, the CDR3 is TGTGCCTGGACGGGACTAGCGGGCGGGGATACGCAGTATTTT. It is translated as CAWTGLAGGDTQYF.

This chain connects TRBV7-9 to TRBJ1-2; D remains unclear. Trimming took off 4 bases at V and 6 bases at J, with 12 bases between the two ends. Germline V lookup: CDR1 SEHNR, CDR2 FQNEAQ (reference sequence). CDR3 length: 13 amino acids. CDR3 region: CASSSFRKDGYTF. CDR3 nucleotide sequence: TGTGCCAGCAGCTCTTTCAGAAAGGATGGCTACACCTTC. Supplemented by reference TRBV7-9 and TRBJ1-2, the full variable domain reads DTGVSQNPRHKITKRGQNVTFRCDPISEHNRLYWYRQTLGQGPEFLTYFQNEAQLEKSRLLSDRFSAERPKGSFSTLEIQRTEQGDSAMYLCASSSFRKDGYTFGSGTRLTVV.

The chain links TRBV5-1 to TRBJ1-2; tentatively, D is TRBD1 (6 bases). The CDR3 has 17 amino acids. Germline V gene data show CDR1 as SGHRS and CDR2 as YFSETQ. V was trimmed by 2 bases and J by 2 bases, leaving 19 bases between them. The CDR3 sequence: CASSFGLGFGQNYGYTF. The CDR3 coding sequence is TGCGCCAGCAGCTTCGGGCTGGGCTTTGGACAGAACTATGGCTACACCTTC. Using reference TRBV5-1 and TRBJ1-2 for the parts outside the CDR3, the full variable domain is KAGVTQTPRYLIKTRGQQVTLSCSPISGHRSVSWYQQTPGQGLQFLFEYFSETQRNKGNFPGRFSGRQFSNSRSEMNVSTLELGDSALYLCASSFGLGFGQNYGYTFGSGTRLTVV.

The V gene is TRBV7-2, the J gene TRBJ1-3, with D possibly TRBD1 on 5 matching bases. The CDR3 is made up of 16 amino acids. The germline V gene encodes CDR1 SGHTA and CDR2 FQGNSA. Trimming cost V 1 base and J 0 bases, with 10 bases left between them. CDR3 bases: TGTGCCAGCAGCTTAGGGGGCGGGAGCTCTGGAAACACCATATATTTT. Amino acid sequence: CASSLGGGSSGNTIYF.

Only one count was recorded for this clone. V gene TRBV18 combines with J gene TRBJ1-5, with 10 bases matching TRBD1. The J segment lost 4 bases and the V segment lost 2 bases, leaving 8 bases of the junction unmatched. CDR3 length: 17 residues. Germline CDR1 and CDR2: KGHSH and LQKENI. CDR3: CASSPNSGQGLNQPQHF. The CDR3 nucleotides read TGTGCCAGCTCACCAAACTCGGGACAGGGGTTAAATCAGCCCCAGCATTTT.

The gene calls are TRBV5-1 and TRBJ1-4, with D possibly matching TRBD1 (5 bases). The CDR3 sequence is 12 residues long. V was pared by 4 bases and J by 14 bases, with 15 bases between. Germline V lookup: CDR1 SGHRS, CDR2 YFSETQ. CDR3 protein: CASSREGMGLFF. The CDR3, as DNA: TGCGCCAGCAGCCGGGAGGGGATGGGGCTGTTTTTT.

The chain uses TRBV18 and TRBJ2-7; the match to TRBD2 covers 11 bases. The germline V gene has CDR1 KGHSH and CDR2 LQKENI. The CDR3 covers 16 residues. Germline trimming cut 4 bases from V and 1 base from J; bases unmatched to any gene: 6. The CDR3 sequence: CASSHETSGGSYEQYF. In DNA, the CDR3 is TGTGCCAGCTCACACGAAACTAGCGGGGGTTCCTACGAGCAGTACTTC.

V gene TRBV18 combines with J gene TRBJ1-1, with unresolved D. V was clipped by 5 bases and J by 5 bases, with 9 bases between them. This CDR3 region has 12 residues. Germline V lookup: CDR1 KGHSH, CDR2 LQKENI. The CDR3 sequence: CASSTGDTEAFF. Written as DNA, the CDR3 is TGTGCCAGCTCAACGGGAGATACTGAAGCTTTCTTT.

V and J are TRBV19 and TRBJ2-7; either TRBD1 or TRBD2 may supply D (5 bases each). The CDR3 loop spans 15 amino acids. Germline CDR1 LNHDA, CDR2 SQIVND (reference sequence). Trimming removed 4 bases from V and 5 bases from J, with 18 bases in between. CDR3 sequence: CASSTRDRSNHEQYF. The DNA for the CDR3 is TGTGCCAGTAGTACCCGGGACCGTTCGAACCACGAGCAGTACTTC.

This rearrangement joins TRBV11-3 to TRBJ2-7; 8 bases match TRBD1. Germline V gives CDR1 SGHNT, CDR2 YENEEA. Trimming took 4 bases from V and 4 from J; bases not matched to a gene: 6. The CDR3 extends over 14 amino acids. The CDR3: CASSYQGAMYEQYF. The CDR3 DNA reads as TGTGCCAGCAGCTATCAGGGGGCAATGTACGAGCAGTACTTC.

V is TRBV7-2 and J is TRBJ1-3; the D gene is possibly TRBD1 (6 bases). The germline V gene has CDR1 SGHTA and CDR2 FQGNSA. The CDR3 runs to 15 residues. With 2 bases removed from V and 4 bases from J, the gap between germline ends came to 12 bases. CDR3 sequence: CASSLRGATGNTIYF. The CDR3 DNA sequence: TGTGCCAGCAGCTTACGGGGGGCTACGGGAAACACCATATATTTT.